A selection of T cell receptor beta chains follows, all from one sample in a study of cytomegalovirus exposure and HLA in healthy donors. Generated by immunoSEQ multiplex PCR, the TCRdb table keeps only in-frame clones and is missing some. The sample lists roughly 100,000 clones, approximately 69% occurring once. The sample consisted of PBMCs. These receptors originate from a man aged 25 to 45 in good health and CMV-seronegative. Each CDR3 is given with its conserved first and last residue. D genes are given only for firm matches. Clone size is not always given. Where it is, it says once, few, many or a class for expanded clones.

d_call	cdr3_length	j_call	clone_size	v_call	cdr3_nt	cdr3_aa
NA	15	TRBJ2-1	NA	TRBV4-3	TGCGCCAGCAGCCAAGCGACGGGACTCTACAATGAGCAGTTCTTC	CASSQATGLYNEQFF
TRBD1	14	TRBJ1-2	NA	TRBV6-6	TGTGCCAGCAGTTCGACAGGGATAACTTATGGCTACACCTTC	CASSSTGITYGYTF
NA	14	TRBJ2-5	NA	TRBV27	TGTGCCAGCAGTTTGACTATGGGGCAAGAGACCCAGTACTTC	CASSLTMGQETQYF
NA	16	TRBJ2-1	few	TRBV7-8	TGTGCCAGCAGCTCCCCCTCCGGGACTCTCTACAATGAGCAGTTCTTC	CASSSPSGTLYNEQFF
TRBD2	17	TRBJ2-7	NA	TRBV19	TGTGCCAGCTCCGGGACTAGCGGGAGTAGGGTCTCCTACGAGCAGTACTTC	CASSGTSGSRVSYEQYF
TRBD2	15	TRBJ2-5	NA	TRBV6-5	TGTGCCAGCAGTCCTAGCGGGAGGCCGCAAGAGACCCAGTACTTC	CASSPSGRPQETQYF
NA	13	TRBJ2-1	NA	TRBV6-1	TGTGCCAGCAGTGGCTACCAGGGGTATGAGCAGTTCTTC	CASSGYQGYEQFF
TRBD1	16	TRBJ1-3	NA	TRBV5-4	TGTGCCAGCAGCTTGGGGACAGGGGGCTTTGGAAACACCATATATTTT	CASSLGTGGFGNTIYF
NA	12	TRBJ1-1	NA	TRBV5-6	TGTGCCAGCAGCTTACAGGGCACTGAAGCTTTCTTT	CASSLQGTEAFF
TRBD1	16	TRBJ2-2	NA	TRBV9	TGTGCCAGCAGCCATTTGGACAGGGGTGGTACCGGGGAGCTGTTTTTT	CASSHLDRGGTGELFF
TRBD1	14	TRBJ1-2	NA	TRBV11-2	TGTGCCAGCAGCTCTGGACAGGATTTATATGGCTACACCTTC	CASSSGQDLYGYTF
TRBD1	15	TRBJ2-7	NA	TRBV28	TGTGCCAGCAGTTCTCCGGGACAGGGGACCTACGAGCAGTACTTC	CASSSPGQGTYEQYF
NA	15	TRBJ1-3	NA	TRBV7-6	TGTGCCAGCAGCTTAGGGTCAGGGACTGGAAACACCATATATTTT	CASSLGSGTGNTIYF
NA	15	TRBJ2-7	NA	TRBV6-5	TGTGCCAGTGAACAGGTTCCAGTACCCACCTACGAGCAGTACTTC	CASEQVPVPTYEQYF